Listed here are 14 T cell receptor beta chains from one sample, sequenced in a study of T cell repertoires in cytomegalovirus infection. In TCRdb, the reads were re-called with MiXCR into one record per CDR3 protein. The sample comprises fewer than 350,000 distinct CDR3 sequences, 15% to 20% of which are singletons, and more than 10% rests with the top ten. Sequencing input: PBMCs. These TCRs come from a human donor in good health (CMV status not recorded). Some clones in this sample may be carry-over from other donors' samples.

This clonotype was seen only a few times. The CDR3 DNA follows: TGTGCCAGCAATCCCCAGGGGGGCACCGGGGAGCTGTTTTTT. Its protein is CASNPQGGTGELFF. V gene TRBV27 combines with J gene TRBJ2-2, with TRBD1 as a possible D gene (7 bases). V shed 7 bases and J shed 4 bases, with 13 bases lying between them. This CDR3 has 14 amino acids. The germline V gene has CDR1 MNHEY and CDR2 SMNVEV (reference sequence).

The CDR3 coding sequence is TGTGCCAGCAGTTACTCGCCCATGATTCAAGAGACCCAGTACTTC. Translating it yields CASSYSPMIQETQYF. This chain connects TRBV6-5 to TRBJ2-5; D is ambiguous. The CDR3 loop spans 15 amino acids. Trimming pared 0 bases from V and 2 bases from J, leaving 10 bases between. The V gene's germline CDR1 is MNHEY and CDR2 SVGAGI.

This clonotype showed up just a few times. J is TRBJ1-2 and V is TRBV12-3 or TRBV12-4; TRBD1 aligns across 10 bases. The CDR3 loop spans 16 amino acids. J lost 6 bases, V lost 1 base, and 8 bases had no gene match. CDR3 protein: CASSLGNRDRGDGYTF. CDR3 sequence (DNA): TGTGCCAGCAGTTTAGGGAACCGGGACAGGGGAGATGGCTACACCTTC.

This clonotype appeared many times. The chain couples TRBV25-1 to TRBJ1-1; D remains ambiguous. The CDR3 consists of 13 residues. V lost 5 bases and J lost 0, with 7 bases in between. Germline values: CDR1 MGHDK, CDR2 SYGVNS. CDR3 amino acids: CASSPTLNTEAFF. Written as DNA, the CDR3 is TGTGCCAGCAGTCCAACACTGAACACTGAAGCTTTCTTT.

The chain links TRBV2 to TRBJ1-2; maybe TRBD1 (5 bases). This CDR3 spans 19 amino acids. V gave up 2 bases and J gave up 2 bases, with 24 bases separating them. Germline CDR1 is SNHLY and CDR2 is FYNNEI. This CDR3 reads CASSEYVDAGGGDNYGYTF. Here the CDR3 DNA reads TGTGCCAGCAGTGAATACGTGGACGCAGGAGGAGGGGACAACTATGGCTACACCTTC.

This clonotype occurred many times. The chain carries TRBV7-9 and TRBJ2-5, with D perhaps TRBD1 (6 bases). V was cut by 4 bases and J by 3 bases, with 12 bases left in between. In germline, CDR1 is SEHNR, CDR2 FQNEAQ (reference sequence). The CDR3 runs to 14 residues. Written as DNA, the CDR3 is TGTGCCAGCAGCTCCTGGGACACAGAAGAGACCCAGTACTTC. Translating it yields CASSSWDTEETQYF.

The chain employs TRBV18 and TRBJ2-5; D gene uncertain. CDR1 is KGHSH and CDR2 is LQKENI in the germline V gene. The CDR3 totals 16 residues. V lost 2 bases to trimming and J lost 1 base, with 14 bases between them. The CDR3 sequence is CASSPFLLDSQETQYF. The CDR3 DNA follows: TGTGCCAGCTCACCATTTCTTCTAGATAGCCAAGAGACCCAGTACTTC.

The chain couples TRBV20-1 to TRBJ2-7, with unresolved D. Trimming pared 1 base from V and 0 bases from J, leaving 7 bases between. CDR1 is DFQATT and CDR2 is SNEGSKA in the germline V gene (reference sequence). The CDR3 length is 13 residues. CDR3 protein: CSARVLNSYEQYF. The CDR3 DNA follows: TGCAGTGCTAGAGTCCTTAACTCCTACGAGCAGTACTTC.

The gene calls are TRBV11-2 and TRBJ2-7; D might be TRBD1 or TRBD2, each matching 5 bases. CDR1 and CDR2 from the germline V gene are SGHAT and FQNNGV. The CDR3 consists of 12 residues. V lost 3 bases and J lost 6, with 9 bases in between. This CDR3 is CASSFEGREQYF. The DNA for the CDR3 is TGTGCCAGCAGCTTCGAGGGGCGCGAGCAGTACTTC.

This clonotype has at least ten counts. The chain uses TRBV7-2 and TRBJ1-1; D is ambiguous. The length of the CDR3 is 14 residues. The V gene lost 4 bases and the J gene lost 5 bases, with 14 bases spanning the gap. The germline gives CDR1 SGHTA, CDR2 FQGNSA. CDR3 amino acids: CASSSTIGGTEAFF. The CDR3 region has the DNA TGTGCCAGCAGCTCGACCATAGGAGGGACTGAAGCTTTCTTT.

A few counts support this clonotype. The V call is TRBV12-3 or TRBV12-4, the J call TRBJ1-1, with a possible D match to TRBD1 (6 bases). CDR3 size: 14 residues. The V and J ends lost 7 bases and 1 base respectively, with 13 bases between them. CDR3 sequence reads: CASTRGQTNTEAFF. DNA of the CDR3: TGTGCCAGCACCCGAGGACAGACGAACACTGAAGCTTTCTTT.

CDR3 protein: CASSPMTSADTQYF. CDR3 sequence (DNA): TGTGCCAGCAGTCCCATGACTAGCGCCGATACGCAGTATTTT. V is TRBV12-3 or TRBV12-4 and J is TRBJ2-3; TRBD2 matches at 8 bases. The CDR3 is 14 residues long. J lost 6 bases, V lost 5 bases, and 7 bases had no gene match.

This chain links TRBV6-1 with TRBJ1-2; D is undetermined. V lost 2 bases and J 2 bases, leaving 12 bases between the germline ends. Germline assignment: CDR1 MNHNS and CDR2 SASEGT. This CDR3 is built from 15 residues. The CDR3 DNA follows: TGTGCCAGCAGTGAATATGTCGCATCCAACTATGGCTACACCTTC. It codes for CASSEYVASNYGYTF.

V gene TRBV2 combines with J gene TRBJ1-5, with TRBD1 identical over 7 bases. From germline, CDR1 is SNHLY and CDR2 FYNNEI. Losses at the gene ends were 7 bases for V and 5 bases for J; bases not matched to a gene: 5. This CDR3 contains 13 residues. CDR3 protein: CASKGDSDQPQHF. CDR3 sequence (DNA): TGTGCCAGCAAAGGGGACAGCGATCAGCCCCAGCATTTT.